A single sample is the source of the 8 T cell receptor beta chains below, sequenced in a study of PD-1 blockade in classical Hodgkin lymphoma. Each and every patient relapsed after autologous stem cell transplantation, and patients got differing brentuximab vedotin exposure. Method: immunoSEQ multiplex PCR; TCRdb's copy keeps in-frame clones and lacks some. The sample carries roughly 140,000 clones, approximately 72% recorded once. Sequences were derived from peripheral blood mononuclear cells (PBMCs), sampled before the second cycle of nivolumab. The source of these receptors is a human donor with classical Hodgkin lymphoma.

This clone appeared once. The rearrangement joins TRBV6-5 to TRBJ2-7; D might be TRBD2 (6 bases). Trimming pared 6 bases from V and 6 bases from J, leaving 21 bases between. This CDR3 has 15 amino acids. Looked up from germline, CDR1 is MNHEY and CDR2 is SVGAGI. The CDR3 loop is CASSPRRGIVLEQYF. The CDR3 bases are TGTGCCAGCAGCCCCCGGCGGGGAATAGTACTCGAGCAGTACTTC.

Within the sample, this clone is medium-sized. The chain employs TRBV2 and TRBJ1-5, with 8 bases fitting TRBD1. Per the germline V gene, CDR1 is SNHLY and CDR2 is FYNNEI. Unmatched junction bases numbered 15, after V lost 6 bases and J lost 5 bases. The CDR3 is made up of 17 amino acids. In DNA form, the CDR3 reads TGTGCCAGCAGAGAAAGGGACAGGCCGGAGAGGCATCAGCCCCAGCATTTT. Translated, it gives CASRERDRPERHQPQHF.

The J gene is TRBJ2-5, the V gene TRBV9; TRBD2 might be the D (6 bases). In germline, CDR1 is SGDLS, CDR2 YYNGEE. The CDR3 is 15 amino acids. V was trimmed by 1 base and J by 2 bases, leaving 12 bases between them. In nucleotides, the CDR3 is TGTGCCAGCAGCGTAAGTTCGGGGAGGCAAGAGACCCAGTACTTC. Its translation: CASSVSSGRQETQYF.

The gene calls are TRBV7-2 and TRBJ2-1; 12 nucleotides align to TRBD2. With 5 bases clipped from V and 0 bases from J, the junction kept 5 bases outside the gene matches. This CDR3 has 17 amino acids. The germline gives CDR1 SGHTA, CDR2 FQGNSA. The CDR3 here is CASSRTSGASSYNEQFF. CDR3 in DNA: TGTGCCAGCAGCCGGACTAGCGGGGCTAGCTCCTACAATGAGCAGTTCTTC.

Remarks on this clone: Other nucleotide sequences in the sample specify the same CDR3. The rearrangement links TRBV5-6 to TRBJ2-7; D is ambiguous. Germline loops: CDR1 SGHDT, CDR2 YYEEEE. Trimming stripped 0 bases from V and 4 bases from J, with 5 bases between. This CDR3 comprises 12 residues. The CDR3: CASSLAPYEQYF. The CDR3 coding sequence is TGTGCCAGCAGCTTGGCACCGTACGAGCAGTACTTC.

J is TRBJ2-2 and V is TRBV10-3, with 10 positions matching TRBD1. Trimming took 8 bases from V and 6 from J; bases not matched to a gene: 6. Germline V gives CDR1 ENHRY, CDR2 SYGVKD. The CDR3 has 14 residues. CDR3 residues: CAIGGTGVAGELFF. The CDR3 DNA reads TGTGCCATCGGTGGGACAGGGGTCGCCGGGGAGCTGTTTTTT.

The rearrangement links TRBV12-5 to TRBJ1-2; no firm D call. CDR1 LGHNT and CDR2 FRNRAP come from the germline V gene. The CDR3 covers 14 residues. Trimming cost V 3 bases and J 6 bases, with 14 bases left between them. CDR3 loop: CASGFVEGANGYTF. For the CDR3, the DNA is TGTGCTAGTGGTTTTGTGGAGGGCGCAAATGGCTACACCTTC.

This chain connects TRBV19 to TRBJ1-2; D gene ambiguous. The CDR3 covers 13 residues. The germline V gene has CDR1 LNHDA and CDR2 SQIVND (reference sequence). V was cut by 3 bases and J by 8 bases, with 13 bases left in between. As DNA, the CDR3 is TGTGCCAGTAGTATTCGAGGGCAGCCCGGCTACACCTTC. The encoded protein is CASSIRGQPGYTF.